This T cell receptor beta chain was sequenced for a study of metastatic and nonmetastatic thyroid tumors. Across the whole study: Repertoire comparison spanned blood and tumor or nodule tissue of malignant and benign thyroid patients.

TCRdb re-called the PCR reads via MiXCR. Among 37,000 or so clones listed, roughly a sixth were seen once. Trimming pared 6 bases from V and 2 bases from J, leaving 15 bases between. CDR3 length: 15 residues. Germline V gene data show CDR1 as SNHLY and CDR2 as FYNNEI. This clone was seen ten or more times. The entire patient cohort was treatment-naive prior to thyroid surgery. Sequences were obtained from blood. This receptor was taken from a female donor with papillary thyroid cancer or a benign thyroid nodule (not recorded which). Some clones in this sample may be carry-over from other donors' samples. The chain combines TRBV2 with TRBJ2-3; either TRBD1 or TRBD2 may supply D (6 bases each). CDR3 in amino acids: CASREGDINTDTQYF. The CDR3, as DNA: TGTGCCAGCAGGGAGGGGGACATAAACACAGATACGCAGTATTTT.